This T cell receptor (beta chain) was captured by sequencing in a study of blood T cell repertoires in COVID-19. Looking at the study overall: Collection of acute and convalescent COVID-19 samples took place in the United States, Italy and Spain.

Participants were aged 18 to 89 years, lived in 24 US areas, and enrolled virtually. Authors' processing steps: Reference gene primer amplification gave nucleated cell count estimates. Some clones are missing from TCRdb's copy, which holds only in-frame ones; the method was immunoSEQ multiplex PCR. For V, J and clone size, that table is used; D and trimming come from the DNA. Among under 200,000 clones listed, around 86% were seen once. CDR3 length: 14 residues. Germline V gene data show CDR1 as SGHRS and CDR2 as YFSETQ. V was cut by 0 bases and J by 9 bases, with 10 bases left in between. Sequencing was performed on PBMCs or T cells enriched from blood (not recorded which). This rearrangement joins TRBV5-1 to TRBJ1-6; maybe TRBD1 (5 bases). This clonotype was obtained from a man between 35 and 55 years old with acute COVID-19. The CDR3 DNA is TGCGCCAGCAGCTTGGCCTTACAGGCTTCACCCCTCCACTTT. Amino acids: CASSLALQASPLHF.